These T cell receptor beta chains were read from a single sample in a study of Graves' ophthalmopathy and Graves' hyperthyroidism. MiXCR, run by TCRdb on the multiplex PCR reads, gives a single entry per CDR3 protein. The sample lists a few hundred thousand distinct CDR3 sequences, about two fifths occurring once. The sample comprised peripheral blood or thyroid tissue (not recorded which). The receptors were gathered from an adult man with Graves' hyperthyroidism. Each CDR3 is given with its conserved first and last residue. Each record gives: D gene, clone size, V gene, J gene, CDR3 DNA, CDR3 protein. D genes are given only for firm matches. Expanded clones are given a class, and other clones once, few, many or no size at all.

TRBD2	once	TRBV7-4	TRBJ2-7	TGTGCCAGCAGCTTTGAGGGAGGGGCCCACGAGCAGTACTTC	CASSFEGGAHEQYF
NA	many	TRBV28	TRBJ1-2	TGTGCCAGCAGCATCACCTGGGAAAACTATGGCTACACCTTC	CASSITWENYGYTF
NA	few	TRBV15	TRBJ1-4	TGTGCCACCAGCAGAGATCTTGGACAGCATAATGAAAAACTGTTTTTT	CATSRDLGQHNEKLFF
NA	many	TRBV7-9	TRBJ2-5	TGTGCCAGCAGCTTGACGAGGGGGGGCCACGAGACCCAGTACTTC	CASSLTRGGHETQYF
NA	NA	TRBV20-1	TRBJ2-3	TGCAGTGCTAGCCCCCACACAGATACGCAGTATTTT	CSASPHTDTQYF
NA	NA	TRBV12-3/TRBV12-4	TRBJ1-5	TGTGCCAGCAGTTTAGCTTTACAGGCTGAGCATTTT	CASSLALQAEHF
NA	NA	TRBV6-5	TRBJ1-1	TGTGCCAGCAGTGAGCAGGGCACTGAAGCTTGCTTT	CASSEQGTEACF
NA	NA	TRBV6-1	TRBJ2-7	TGTGCCAGCAAAAAGGGCCTCTACGAGCAGTACTTC	CASKKGLYEQYF
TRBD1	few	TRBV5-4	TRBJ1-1	TGTGCCAGCAGCCAGGACTGGAGGACAGGGGCACTGGGCACTGAAGCTTTCTTT	CASSQDWRTGALGTEAFF
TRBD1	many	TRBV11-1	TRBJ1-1	TGTGCCAGCAGCCCGACAGGGTACATACCTGAAGCTTTCTTT	CASSPTGYIPEAFF
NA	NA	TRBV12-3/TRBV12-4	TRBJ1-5	TGTGCCAGCAGCCCCCGGAAAGGGATACCCCAGCATTTT	CASSPRKGIPQHF
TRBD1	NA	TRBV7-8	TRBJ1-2	TGTGCCAGCAGCTTAGGGACAGGGACCGCCCTCTATGGCTACACCTTC	CASSLGTGTALYGYTF
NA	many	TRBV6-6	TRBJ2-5	TGTGCCAGCAGTTACGCGGAAGAGACCCAGTACTTC	CASSYAEETQYF
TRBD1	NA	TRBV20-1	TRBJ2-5	TGCAGTGCTACCGGGACAGGGTGGGAGACCCAGTACTTC	CSATGTGWETQYF
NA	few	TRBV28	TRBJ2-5	TGTGCCAGCAGGAGACGTCTAGCGCCCTTCCAAGAGACCCAGTACTTC	CASRRRLAPFQETQYF
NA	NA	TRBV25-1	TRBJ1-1	TGTGCCAGAGAGAACACTGAAGCTTTCTTT	CARENTEAFF
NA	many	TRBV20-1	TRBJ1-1	TGCAGTGCTAGACCGGACATTTATGAAGCTTTCTTT	CSARPDIYEAFF
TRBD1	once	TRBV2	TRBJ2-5	TGTGCCAGCAGTGCGCCGGGACAGGGTATTTCGGAGACCCAGTACTTC	CASSAPGQGISETQYF
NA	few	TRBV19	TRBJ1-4	TGTGCCAGTAGTAGCCGGGGGCGCGAAAAACTGTTTTTT	CASSSRGREKLFF
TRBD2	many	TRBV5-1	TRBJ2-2	TGCGCCAGCAGCCGGACTAGCGGGACGAACACCGGGGAGCTGTTTTTT	CASSRTSGTNTGELFF
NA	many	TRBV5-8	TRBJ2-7	TGTGCCAGCAGCTTGGAGGTGGGAGGAACCGACGAGCAGTACTTC	CASSLEVGGTDEQYF
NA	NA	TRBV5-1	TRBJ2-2	TGCGCCAGCAGCGGACAAAACGGGTTAATAACCGGGGAGCTGTTTTTT	CASSGQNGLITGELFF
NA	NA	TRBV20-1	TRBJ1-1	TGCAGTGCCAGCAGTGAGACAGGCCTGAACACTGAAGCTTTCTTT	CSASSETGLNTEAFF
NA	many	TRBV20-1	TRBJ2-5	TGCAGTGCTCAAACCCAAGAGACCCAGTACTTC	CSAQTQETQYF
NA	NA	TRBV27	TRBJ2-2	TGTGCCAGCAGTCGACAATCCGGAACCGGGGAGCTGTTTTTT	CASSRQSGTGELFF
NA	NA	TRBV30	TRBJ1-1	TGTGCCTGGGAGGGGGGTAACGACCCTGAAGCTTTCTTT	CAWEGGNDPEAFF
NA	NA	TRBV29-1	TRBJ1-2	TGCAGTTACTCGAAACAGGGAGCCTATGGCTACACCTTC	CSYSKQGAYGYTF
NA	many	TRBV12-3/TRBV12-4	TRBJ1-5	TGTGCCAGCAGTTTCAGTGGGTATCAGCCCCAGCATTTT	CASSFSGYQPQHF
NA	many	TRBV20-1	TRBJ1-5	TGCAGTGCTAGGGACTCGGGACGGTTGAGTCAGCCCCAGCATTTT	CSARDSGRLSQPQHF